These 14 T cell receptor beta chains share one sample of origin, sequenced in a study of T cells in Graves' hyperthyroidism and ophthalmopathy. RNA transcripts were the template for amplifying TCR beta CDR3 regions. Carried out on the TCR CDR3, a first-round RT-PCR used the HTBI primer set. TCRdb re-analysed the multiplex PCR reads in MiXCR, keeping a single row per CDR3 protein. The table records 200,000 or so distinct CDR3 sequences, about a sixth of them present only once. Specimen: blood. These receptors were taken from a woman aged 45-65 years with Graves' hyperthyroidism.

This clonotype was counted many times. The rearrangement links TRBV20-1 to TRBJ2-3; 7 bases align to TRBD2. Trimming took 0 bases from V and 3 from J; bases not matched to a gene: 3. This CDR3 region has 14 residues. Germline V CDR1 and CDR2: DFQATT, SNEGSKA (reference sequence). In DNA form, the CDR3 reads TGCAGTGCTAGAGAAGGCGGGAGTACAGATACGCAGTATTTT. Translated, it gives CSAREGGSTDTQYF.

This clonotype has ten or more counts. DNA for the CDR3: TGTGCCAGTGTGAAGTCGCAGGGGAGCTATGGCTACACCTTC. Translation gives CASVKSQGSYGYTF. V is TRBV19 and J is TRBJ1-2, with D maybe TRBD1 (6 bases). Trimming took off 8 bases at V and 4 bases at J, with 17 bases between the two ends. The CDR3 spans 14 residues. Germline-derived CDR1 and CDR2 are LNHDA and SQIVND (reference sequence).

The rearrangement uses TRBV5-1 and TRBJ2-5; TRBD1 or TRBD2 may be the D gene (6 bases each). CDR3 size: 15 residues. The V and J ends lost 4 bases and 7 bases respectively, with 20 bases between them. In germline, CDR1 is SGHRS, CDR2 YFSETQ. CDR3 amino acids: CASSTLTQGRGTQYF. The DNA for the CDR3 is TGCGCCAGCAGCACACTGACTCAGGGGCGGGGGACCCAGTACTTC.

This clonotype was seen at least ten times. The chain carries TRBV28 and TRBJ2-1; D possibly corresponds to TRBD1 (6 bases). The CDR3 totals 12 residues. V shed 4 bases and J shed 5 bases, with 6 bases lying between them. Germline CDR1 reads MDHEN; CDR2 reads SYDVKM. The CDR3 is CASSYRDNEQFF. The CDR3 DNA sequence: TGTGCCAGCAGTTACAGGGACAATGAGCAGTTCTTC.

CDR3 nucleotide sequence: TGTGCCAGCACCAACACCTGTCGTACGCAGTATTTT. This encodes CASTNTCRTQYF. The V and J genes are TRBV27 and TRBJ2-3; no firm D call. In germline, CDR1 is MNHEY, CDR2 SMNVEV (reference sequence). This CDR3 region has 12 residues. Trimming took off 7 bases at V and 8 bases at J, with 13 bases between the two ends.

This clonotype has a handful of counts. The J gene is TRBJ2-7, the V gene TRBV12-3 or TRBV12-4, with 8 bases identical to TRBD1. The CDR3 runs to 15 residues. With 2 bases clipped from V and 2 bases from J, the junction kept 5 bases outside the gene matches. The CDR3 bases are TGTGCCAGCAGTTTATTTACAGGGGGACCCTACGAGCAGTACTTC. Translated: CASSLFTGGPYEQYF.

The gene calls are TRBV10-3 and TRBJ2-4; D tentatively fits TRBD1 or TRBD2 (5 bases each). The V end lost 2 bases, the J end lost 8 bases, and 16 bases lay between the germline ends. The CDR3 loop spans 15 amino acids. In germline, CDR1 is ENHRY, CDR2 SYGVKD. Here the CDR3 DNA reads TGTGCCATCAGTGAGGGACCCGGGACCCAGGACATTCAGTACTTC. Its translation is CAISEGPGTQDIQYF.

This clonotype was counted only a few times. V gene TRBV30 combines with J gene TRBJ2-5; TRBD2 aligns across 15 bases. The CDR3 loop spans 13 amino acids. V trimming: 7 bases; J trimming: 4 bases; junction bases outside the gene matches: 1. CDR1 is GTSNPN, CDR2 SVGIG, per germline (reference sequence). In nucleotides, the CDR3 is TGTGCCTTGGGACTAGCGGGAGGAGAGACCCAGTACTTC. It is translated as CALGLAGGETQYF.

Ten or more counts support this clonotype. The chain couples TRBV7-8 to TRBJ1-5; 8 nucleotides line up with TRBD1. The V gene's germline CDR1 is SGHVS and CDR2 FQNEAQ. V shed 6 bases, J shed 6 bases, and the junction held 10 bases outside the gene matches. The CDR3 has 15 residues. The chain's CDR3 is CASSTRRTGFQPQHF. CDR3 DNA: TGTGCCAGCAGTACCCGACGGACAGGGTTTCAGCCCCAGCATTTT. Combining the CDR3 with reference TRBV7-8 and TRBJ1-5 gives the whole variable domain GAGVSQSPRYKVAKRGQDVALRCDPISGHVSLFWYQQALGQGPEFLTYFQNEAQLDKSGLPSDRFFAERPEGSVSTLKIQRTQQEDSAVYLCASSTRRTGFQPQHFGDGTRLSIL.

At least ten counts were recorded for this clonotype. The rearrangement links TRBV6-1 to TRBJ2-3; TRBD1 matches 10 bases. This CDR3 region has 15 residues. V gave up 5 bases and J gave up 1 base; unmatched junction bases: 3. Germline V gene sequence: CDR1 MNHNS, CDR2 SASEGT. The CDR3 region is CASSRQGAGTDTQYF. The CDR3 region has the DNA TGTGCCAGCAGTAGACAGGGGGCGGGCACAGATACGCAGTATTTT.

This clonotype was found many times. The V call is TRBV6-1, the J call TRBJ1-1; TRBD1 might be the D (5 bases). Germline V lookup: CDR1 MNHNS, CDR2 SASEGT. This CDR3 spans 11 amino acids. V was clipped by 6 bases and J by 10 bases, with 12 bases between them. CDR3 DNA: TGTGCCAGCAGCTCAGGGACGGGAGCTTTCTTT. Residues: CASSSGTGAFF.

The CDR3: CSARGGGTGELFF. The CDR3 DNA sequence: TGCAGTGCTAGAGGAGGGGGCACCGGGGAGCTGTTTTTT. The chain has TRBV20-1 and TRBJ2-2; a weak D match, TRBD1 (6 bases). Germline V gene data show CDR1 as DFQATT and CDR2 as SNEGSKA (reference sequence). The CDR3 is made up of 13 amino acids. Trimming cost V 1 base and J 4 bases, with 7 bases left between them.

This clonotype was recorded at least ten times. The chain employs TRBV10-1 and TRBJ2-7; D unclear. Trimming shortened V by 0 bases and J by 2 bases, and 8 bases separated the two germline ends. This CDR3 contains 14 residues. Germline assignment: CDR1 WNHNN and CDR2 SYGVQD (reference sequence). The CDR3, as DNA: TGCGCCAGCAGTGAGTCGTCCAGGACCTACGAGCAGTACTTC. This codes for CASSESSRTYEQYF.

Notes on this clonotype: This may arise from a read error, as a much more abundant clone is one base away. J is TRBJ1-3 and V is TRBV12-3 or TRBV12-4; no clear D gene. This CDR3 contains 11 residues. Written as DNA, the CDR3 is TGTGCCAGCTGTTTAGCGAACACCATATATTTT. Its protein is CASCLANTIYF.